The 24 T cell receptor beta chains below were found in one sample sequenced in a study of T cells in narcolepsy. Data came from immunoSEQ multiplex PCR; TCRdb stores just in-frame clones and leaves some out. The table shows over 25,000 clones, with almost 80% occurring only once. The sequencing input was memory (CD45RA-) CD4+ T cells from blood. The receptors shown here come from a human donor in good health.

The gene calls are TRBV27 and TRBJ2-1; 14 nucleotides line up with TRBD2. Germline V lookup: CDR1 MNHEY, CDR2 SMNVEV (reference sequence). The CDR3 totals 17 residues. V lost 5 bases, J lost 10 bases, and 13 bases stayed unmatched. This CDR3 reads CASSLGSGTSGRREQFF. CDR3 nucleotide sequence: TGTGCCAGCAGTCTCGGGAGCGGGACTAGCGGGAGAAGGGAGCAGTTCTTC.

This clone has more than one count but fewer than ten. The chain links TRBV4-1 to TRBJ1-1, with 7 bases that match TRBD1. With 0 bases clipped from V and 6 bases from J, the junction kept 7 bases outside the gene matches. Looked up from germline, CDR1 is MGHRA and CDR2 is YSYEKL. The CDR3 has 15 amino acids. The CDR3 DNA reads as TGCGCCAGCAGCCAAGATGACAGGGATTTCCCTGAAGCTTTCTTT. Protein: CASSQDDRDFPEAFF.

For this clone: Within the sample, other DNA sequences also encode this same CDR3. The chain carries TRBV5-1 and TRBJ2-1, with D possibly matching TRBD2 (5 bases). V lost 4 bases and J 2 bases, leaving 7 bases between the germline ends. Per the germline V gene, CDR1 is SGHRS and CDR2 is YFSETQ. The CDR3 length is 13 residues. CDR3 sequence reads: CASSTGTYNEQFF. CDR3 DNA: TGCGCCAGCAGCACCGGGACCTACAATGAGCAGTTCTTC.

This chain joins TRBV5-1 and TRBJ1-4, with D possibly being TRBD1 (5 bases). The germline V and J ends were trimmed by 4 bases and 1 base, with 11 bases remaining between them. This CDR3 contains 15 residues. Germline V gene sequence: CDR1 SGHRS, CDR2 YFSETQ. CDR3 loop: CASSPGGVTNEKLFF. The CDR3, as DNA: TGCGCCAGCAGCCCTGGAGGGGTAACTAATGAAAAACTGTTTTTT. Full variable domain (remainder filled in from reference TRBV5-1 and TRBJ1-4): KAGVTQTPRYLIKTRGQQVTLSCSPISGHRSVSWYQQTPGQGLQFLFEYFSETQRNKGNFPGRFSGRQFSNSRSEMNVSTLELGDSALYLCASSPGGVTNEKLFFGSGTQLSVL.

The chain employs TRBV4-1 and TRBJ1-1; D remains unclear. Germline assignment: CDR1 MGHRA and CDR2 YSYEKL. This CDR3 contains 13 residues. The germline V and J ends were trimmed by 2 bases and 8 bases, with 12 bases remaining between them. CDR3 loop: CASSQNLWREAFF. Here the CDR3 DNA reads TGCGCCAGCAGCCAAAATCTCTGGAGGGAAGCTTTCTTT.

The gene calls are TRBV29-1 and TRBJ2-3; possibly TRBD1 for D (5 bases). Trimming took 4 bases from V and 4 from J, leaving 15 bases between them. In germline, CDR1 is SQVTM, CDR2 ANQGSEA. This CDR3 contains 14 residues. CDR3 DNA: TGCAGCGTTGGAACAGGTTTGTCAGCAGATACGCAGTATTTT. It encodes CSVGTGLSADTQYF.

Comments on this clone: One end of the junction varies from germline; a read error may be responsible. Other nucleotide sequences in the sample specify the same CDR3. The chain is built from TRBV15 and TRBJ1-1, with 7 bases lining up with TRBD1. Per germline, CDR1 LNHNV and CDR2 YYDKDF (reference sequence). The CDR3 length is 14 residues. DNA for the CDR3: TGTGCTACCAGCAGAGTTAGGGGGCAGGGGGTCGCTTTCTTT. This codes for CATSRVRGQGVAFF.

The sample holds one count of this clone. The gene calls are TRBV6-5 and TRBJ2-4; no reliable D call. Trimming took off 2 bases at V and 6 bases at J, with 8 bases between the two ends. In germline, CDR1 is MNHEY, CDR2 SVGAGI. This CDR3 has 13 amino acids. The CDR3 loop is CASSYSIVNIQYF. The CDR3 coding sequence is TGTGCCAGCAGTTACAGCATCGTAAACATTCAGTACTTC.

This chain uses TRBV14 with TRBJ2-5; no reliable D call. The CDR3 is made up of 16 amino acids. The germline V and J ends were trimmed by 2 bases and 5 bases, with 18 bases remaining between them. CDR1 SGHDN and CDR2 FVKESK come from the germline V gene. The CDR3 sequence is CASSQSAGVLGETQYF. For the CDR3, the DNA is TGTGCCAGCAGCCAAAGTGCAGGTGTCCTGGGGGAGACCCAGTACTTC.

Only one count was recorded for this clone. The chain carries TRBV7-8 and TRBJ2-7; 9 bases map to TRBD2. CDR1 and CDR2 (germline): SGHVS, FQNEAQ. The CDR3 is 14 amino acids. With V trimmed by 5 bases and J by 2 bases, 4 bases remained unmatched. Here the CDR3 reads CASSISGGAYEQYF. CDR3 nucleotide sequence: TGTGCCAGCAGCATTAGCGGGGGAGCCTACGAGCAGTACTTC. Combining the CDR3 with reference TRBV7-8 and TRBJ2-7 gives the whole variable domain GAGVSQSPRYKVAKRGQDVALRCDPISGHVSLFWYQQALGQGPEFLTYFQNEAQLDKSGLPSDRFFAERPEGSVSTLKIQRTQQEDSAVYLCASSISGGAYEQYFGPGTRLTVT.

The chain recombines TRBV5-1 with TRBJ2-7; the match to TRBD2 covers 7 bases. Trimming cost V 0 bases and J 6 bases; bases outside gene matches: 9. The CDR3 length is 15 residues. CDR1 SGHRS and CDR2 YFSETQ come from the germline V gene. The CDR3, as DNA: TGCGCCAGCAGCTTGGAAACTAGCGCAGGGAGCGAGCAGTACTTC. This codes for CASSLETSAGSEQYF.

For this clone: The same CDR3 arises from other DNA sequences in this sample as well. The chain combines TRBV5-1 with TRBJ2-7, with TRBD2 as a possible D gene (5 bases). The CDR3 contains 12 residues. Germline values: CDR1 SGHRS, CDR2 YFSETQ. Trimming took 5 bases from V and 0 from J, leaving 6 bases between them. In nucleotides, the CDR3 is TGCGCCAGCAGTCGGGACTCCTACGAGCAGTACTTC. Its protein is CASSRDSYEQYF.

This sequence joins TRBV29-1 and TRBJ2-1; 9 nucleotides line up with TRBD1. The CDR3 totals 16 residues. CDR1 and CDR2 from the germline V gene are SQVTM and ANQGSEA. J was trimmed by 10 bases and V by 0 bases; bases with no gene match: 13. CDR3 coding DNA: TGCAGCGTTGAAGACCGAAGGGGACAGGGCGGAAGAGAGCAGTTCTTC. It yields the protein CSVEDRRGQGGREQFF.

The chain uses TRBV30 and TRBJ2-6; no definite D call. Trimming stripped 3 bases from V and 15 bases from J, with 12 bases between. Per germline, CDR1 GTSNPN and CDR2 SVGIG (reference sequence). The CDR3 has 11 residues. CDR3: CAWRRITGLTF. The CDR3 nucleotides are TGTGCCTGGAGAAGAATCACGGGCCTGACTTTC. Full variable domain (rest looked up from reference TRBV30 and TRBJ2-6): SQTIHQWPATLVQPVGSPLSLECTVEGTSNPNLYWYRQAAGRGLQLLFYSVGIGQISSEVPQNLSASRPQDRQFILSSKKLLLSDSGFYLCAWRRITGLTFGAGSRLTVL.

The chain is built from TRBV18 and TRBJ1-4; D remains unclear. The germline V and J ends were trimmed by 3 bases and 3 bases, with 26 bases remaining between them. Germline-derived CDR1 and CDR2 are KGHSH and LQKENI. CDR3 length equals 20 residues. CDR3 in amino acids: CASSPRNVSGSRRANEKLFF. CDR3 DNA: TGTGCCAGCTCACCTCGAAACGTATCCGGGTCCCGGAGGGCTAATGAAAAACTGTTTTTT.

The rearrangement uses TRBV11-2 and TRBJ2-7, with 9 positions matching TRBD2. CDR1 and CDR2 from the germline V gene are SGHAT and FQNNGV. The CDR3 has 14 amino acids. The ends lost 4 bases at V and 3 bases at J; junction bases unmatched: 4. The CDR3 here is CASSSGLALYEQYF. The CDR3 coding sequence is TGTGCCAGCAGCTCCGGACTAGCGCTCTACGAGCAGTACTTC.

The chain is built from TRBV19 and TRBJ1-4; unclear D gene. The ends were cut back, 1 base at V and 6 bases at J, with 12 bases in the middle. The CDR3 sequence is 15 residues long. CDR1 LNHDA and CDR2 SQIVND come from the germline V gene (reference sequence). The CDR3 region has the DNA TGTGCCAGTAGTATAGGTGGTCTTCGGGATGAAAAACTGTTTTTT. It translates to CASSIGGLRDEKLFF. Complete variable domain (other parts from reference TRBV19 and TRBJ1-4): DGGITQSPKYLFRKEGQNVTLSCEQNLNHDAMYWYRQDPGQGLRLIYYSQIVNDFQKGDIAEGYSVSREKKESFPLTVTSAQKNPTAFYLCASSIGGLRDEKLFFGSGTQLSVL.

The chain joins TRBV5-4 to TRBJ2-7; 13 bases fit TRBD2. CDR3 size: 16 residues. CDR1 is SGHNT, CDR2 YYREEE, per germline (reference sequence). Losses at the gene ends were 0 bases for V and 2 bases for J; bases not matched to a gene: 2. CDR3 sequence reads: CASSLGTSGSTYEQYF. The CDR3 nucleotides read TGTGCCAGCAGCTTGGGGACTAGCGGGAGCACCTACGAGCAGTACTTC.

The chain uses TRBV6-1 and TRBJ1-1; D call uncertain. V shed 7 bases and J shed 7 bases, with 13 bases lying between them. CDR1 MNHNS and CDR2 SASEGT come from the germline V gene. The CDR3 is 12 amino acids. CDR3 loop: CASKYSRLEAFF. The CDR3 DNA sequence: TGTGCCAGCAAATACAGCAGACTTGAAGCTTTCTTT.

The V gene is TRBV6-1, the J gene TRBJ2-1; TRBD2 matches at 9 bases. V lost 2 bases to trimming and J lost 7 bases; unmatched junction nucleotides: 9. Germline CDR1 and CDR2: MNHNS and SASEGT. The CDR3 is 16 amino acids. CDR3 amino acids: CASSESGSGRWNEQFF. The CDR3 DNA reads as TGTGCCAGCAGTGAAAGCGGTAGCGGGAGATGGAATGAGCAGTTCTTC.

CDR3 DNA sequence: TGTGCCAGTCAGTTAGGGAGTTCCTACGAGCAGTACTTC. This translates into CASQLGSSYEQYF. The rearrangement uses TRBV6-5 and TRBJ2-7; the D gene is possibly TRBD2 (5 bases). CDR3 length: 13 amino acids. Between the trimmed V and J ends, which lost 9 bases and 1 base, there was a span of 13 bases. Germline CDR1 MNHEY, CDR2 SVGAGI.

Turning to this clone: At one end the junction does not follow the germline gene, possibly because of a read error. The J gene is TRBJ1-1, the V gene TRBV9; D is unresolved. Germline V gives CDR1 SGDLS, CDR2 YYNGEE. This CDR3 has 17 amino acids. In nucleotides, the CDR3 is TGTGCCAGCAGCGTAGACCCACCGTTAGGGATGAACGCTGAAGCTTTCTTT. This sequence encodes CASSVDPPLGMNAEAFF.

This clone was seen a few times. The chain carries TRBV7-2 and TRBJ1-5; the D is unclear. The CDR3 has 13 residues. Germline V gene sequence: CDR1 SGHTA, CDR2 FQGNSA. Trimming stripped 4 bases from V and 7 bases from J, with 11 bases between. The CDR3 DNA is TGTGCCAGCAGCTCGTCCAGGACCCAGCCCCAGCATTTT. Protein sequence: CASSSSRTQPQHF.

This clone was picked up a small number of times. The chain links TRBV5-1 to TRBJ2-1, with 8 bases matching TRBD2. This CDR3 has 15 residues. V lost 4 bases to trimming and J lost 3 bases; unmatched junction nucleotides: 6. Germline CDR1 reads SGHRS; CDR2 reads YFSETQ. CDR3 DNA: TGCGCCAGCAGCGCGGGACTAGGATACTACAATGAGCAGTTCTTC. Its translation: CASSAGLGYYNEQFF.